The 20 T cell receptor beta chains below all came from one sample that was sequenced in a study of T cells in Graves' hyperthyroidism and ophthalmopathy. TCR beta CDR3 sequences were amplified from RNA transcripts. An initial round of RT-PCR targeting the TCR CDR3 relied on the HTBI primer set. TCRdb called the multiplex PCR reads again in MiXCR, with one record for every CDR3 protein. The sample records about 600,000 distinct CDR3 sequences, about 15% being singletons. The sample comprised blood. The receptors here all came from a woman in her fifties or sixties with Graves' ophthalmopathy.

The chain employs TRBV6-5 and TRBJ1-6, with D hard to call. The CDR3 contains 17 residues. V was clipped by 2 bases and J by 0 bases, with 11 bases between them. The germline gives CDR1 MNHEY, CDR2 SVGAGI. For the CDR3, the DNA is TGTGCCAGCAGTTACAATATCGGGAGCTCCTATAATTCACCCCTCCACTTT. It translates to CASSYNIGSSYNSPLHF.

About this clonotype: This may come from a read error, since a much larger clone is one base off. The chain has TRBV12-3 or TRBV12-4 and TRBJ2-7; a weak D match, TRBD2 (5 bases). V lost 6 bases to trimming and J lost 2 bases, with 17 bases between them. The CDR3 length is 15 residues. In nucleotides, the CDR3 is TGTGCCAGCAGCTTAACAGAGGGATCCGCCTACGAGCAGTACTTC. Translating it yields CASSLTEGSAYEQYF.

In this sample, this clonotype turned up many times. The chain is built from TRBV12-3 or TRBV12-4 and TRBJ2-7; perhaps TRBD2 as D (5 bases). Trimming removed 8 bases from V and 2 bases from J, with 25 bases in between. The CDR3 is 17 amino acids. This CDR3 reads CASPRGGWISGPYEQYF. In nucleotides, the CDR3 is TGTGCCAGCCCTAGAGGCGGGTGGATCTCTGGGCCCTACGAGCAGTACTTC.

The V and J genes are TRBV29-1 and TRBJ2-7, with 7 bases aligning to TRBD1. CDR3 size: 15 residues. CDR1 is SQVTM, CDR2 ANQGSEA, per germline. Losses at the gene ends were 6 bases for V and 1 base for J; bases not matched to a gene: 12. The CDR3 spells CSVRGTGERSYEQYF. The CDR3 nucleotides are TGCAGCGTGAGGGGAACAGGGGAACGATCCTACGAGCAGTACTTC.

This clonotype was observed many times. CDR3 in amino acids: CASSQENRPPYSYNEQFF. The CDR3 nucleotides are TGTGCCAGCAGCCAAGAAAACAGGCCTCCTTACTCCTACAATGAGCAGTTCTTC. This chain connects TRBV14 to TRBJ2-1, with a possible D match to TRBD1 (5 bases). This CDR3 comprises 18 residues. V gave up 0 bases and J gave up 0 bases, with 15 bases separating them. The V gene's germline CDR1 is SGHDN and CDR2 FVKESK.

This clonotype came up many times. The V and J genes are TRBV28 and TRBJ2-6; 7 bases match TRBD1. The CDR3 has 19 amino acids. The V segment lost 4 bases and the J segment 1 base; nucleotides outside the gene matches: 13. From germline, CDR1 is MDHEN and CDR2 SYDVKM. In nucleotides, the CDR3 is TGTGCCAGCAGTTCCCGGGACAGCATCGTTCCGTCTGGGGCCAACGTCCTGACTTTC. Its protein product is CASSSRDSIVPSGANVLTF.

At least ten counts were recorded for this clonotype. This chain connects TRBV6-1 to TRBJ2-7, with D perhaps matching TRBD1 (6 bases). Germline lookup yields CDR1 MNHNS and CDR2 SASEGT. The CDR3 covers 13 residues. Trimming pared 9 bases from V and 0 bases from J, leaving 12 bases between. The CDR3 protein is CASTRRGSYEQYF. The CDR3 DNA follows: TGTGCCAGTACTCGCAGGGGCTCCTACGAGCAGTACTTC.

This chain connects TRBV3-1 to TRBJ1-1, with no clear D. The germline CDR1 and CDR2 sequences are LGHDT and YNNKEL (reference sequence). The CDR3 has 12 amino acids. Trimming pared 1 base from V and 4 bases from J, leaving 4 bases between. The CDR3 region is CASSQGFTEAFF. As DNA, the CDR3 is TGTGCCAGCAGCCAAGGTTTCACTGAAGCTTTCTTT.

J is TRBJ2-2 and V is TRBV7-8; 14 nucleotides match TRBD2. Germline CDR1 and CDR2: SGHVS and FQNEAQ. The CDR3 is made up of 18 amino acids. V was pared by 5 bases and J by 2 bases, with 7 bases of the junction left unmatched. The CDR3 protein is CASSKRLAGGGNTGELFF. CDR3 nucleotide sequence: TGTGCCAGCAGCAAGAGACTAGCGGGAGGGGGAAACACCGGGGAGCTGTTTTTT.

This clonotype was picked up many times. The chain has TRBV7-2 and TRBJ2-7; D may correspond to TRBD1 or TRBD2 (5 bases each). Germline V gives CDR1 SGHTA, CDR2 FQGNSA. V was cut by 5 bases and J by 2 bases, with 10 bases left in between. The CDR3 length is 13 residues. CDR3 DNA sequence: TGTGCCAGCAGCCACCCGGGGCCCTACGAGCAGTACTTC. Translated: CASSHPGPYEQYF.

V is TRBV6-1 and J is TRBJ2-3; 8 nucleotides agree with TRBD2. The V gene's germline CDR1 is MNHNS and CDR2 SASEGT. V was clipped by 4 bases and J by 2 bases; unmatched bases: 11. This CDR3 spans 17 amino acids. CDR3 residues: CASSGLGPGGSTDTQYF. DNA for the CDR3: TGTGCCAGCAGTGGTCTGGGGCCGGGGGGGTCCACAGATACGCAGTATTTT.

In its sample, this clonotype was seen many times. This chain uses TRBV30 with TRBJ2-7; the D gene is possibly TRBD1 (5 bases). With 3 bases removed from V and 4 bases from J, the gap between germline ends came to 16 bases. Per germline, CDR1 GTSNPN and CDR2 SVGIG (reference sequence). CDR3 length: 14 amino acids. CDR3 residues: CAWSSNDRRYEQYF. The DNA for the CDR3 is TGTGCCTGGAGCAGCAACGACAGAAGGTACGAGCAGTACTTC.

This clonotype was seen repeatedly, ten times or more. The chain links TRBV5-1 to TRBJ2-3; 9 bases align to TRBD1. CDR1 SGHRS and CDR2 YFSETQ come from the germline V gene. Unmatched junction bases numbered 4, after V lost 4 bases and J lost 4 bases. CDR3 length: 14 amino acids. CDR3 DNA sequence: TGCGCCAGCAGCGCGGGACAGGGTGCAGATACGCAGTATTTT. Translation gives CASSAGQGADTQYF.

This clonotype came up a few times. The DNA of the CDR3 is TGTGCCAGCAGCTTAACAGGCGAATCTCTCCAAGAGACCCAGTACTTC. Translating gives CASSLTGESLQETQYF. This chain uses TRBV5-6 with TRBJ2-5, with D possibly TRBD1 on 5 matching bases. Germline lookup yields CDR1 SGHDT and CDR2 YYEEEE. The V gene lost 2 bases and the J gene lost 1 base, with 15 bases spanning the gap. This CDR3 contains 16 residues.

This clonotype was seen at least ten times. The rearrangement joins TRBV7-9 to TRBJ2-1, with TRBD2 identical over 9 bases. Germline V CDR1 and CDR2: SEHNR, FQNEAQ (reference sequence). The CDR3 has 15 amino acids. J was trimmed by 8 bases and V by 1 base; bases with no gene match: 6. The CDR3 loop reads CASSLDGTSLYEQFF. CDR3 DNA sequence: TGTGCCAGCAGCTTAGATGGGACTAGCCTCTATGAGCAGTTCTTC.

This clonotype was seen more than once but under ten times. The V gene is TRBV5-1, the J gene TRBJ2-3; 7 bases are shared with TRBD2. From germline, CDR1 is SGHRS and CDR2 YFSETQ. This CDR3 is 16 amino acids long. Unmatched junction bases numbered 8, after V lost 4 bases and J lost 0 bases. The CDR3 DNA sequence: TGCGCCAGCAGCATAGGTAGCGGGCAGAGCACAGATACGCAGTATTTT. It codes for CASSIGSGQSTDTQYF.

This clonotype has at least ten counts. This chain joins TRBV3-1 and TRBJ2-1, with D unresolved. Germline lookup yields CDR1 LGHDT and CDR2 YNNKEL (reference sequence). V lost 0 bases, J lost 6 bases, and 12 bases lay in between. The CDR3 runs to 15 residues. The CDR3 DNA is TGTGCCAGCAGCCAAGATTCCCTGGTGGTCAATGAGCAGTTCTTC. Translating it yields CASSQDSLVVNEQFF.

The table lists this clonotype with a few counts. The rearrangement links TRBV7-9 to TRBJ1-2, with 9 bases matching TRBD1. V lost 6 bases to trimming and J lost 0 bases; unmatched junction nucleotides: 11. This CDR3 region has 17 residues. Germline loops: CDR1 SEHNR, CDR2 FQNEAQ (reference sequence). DNA for the CDR3: TGTGCCAGCAGGCGGTCCGGGACAGGGTCCTCTAACTATGGCTACACCTTC. Protein product: CASRRSGTGSSNYGYTF.

The chain uses TRBV5-1 and TRBJ1-1, with TRBD1 matching 7 bases. The germline V gene encodes CDR1 SGHRS and CDR2 YFSETQ. The CDR3 spans 16 residues. Trimming at V came to 5 bases and at J to 1 base, leaving 11 bases not matched to a gene. CDR3 in DNA: TGCGCCAGCAGAGAGGGGGCCGGGCTGGGGAACACTGAAGCTTTCTTT. The encoded protein is CASREGAGLGNTEAFF.

In its sample, this clonotype was seen a few times. The rearrangement joins TRBV27 to TRBJ1-5; D uncertain. Trimming removed 1 base at V and 2 bases at J, with 6 bases between. The CDR3 runs 14 residues. CDR1 MNHEY and CDR2 SMNVEV come from the germline V gene (reference sequence). As DNA, the CDR3 is TGTGCCAGCAGTTTATTGTATGGCAATCAGCCCCAGCATTTT. It specifies CASSLLYGNQPQHF.